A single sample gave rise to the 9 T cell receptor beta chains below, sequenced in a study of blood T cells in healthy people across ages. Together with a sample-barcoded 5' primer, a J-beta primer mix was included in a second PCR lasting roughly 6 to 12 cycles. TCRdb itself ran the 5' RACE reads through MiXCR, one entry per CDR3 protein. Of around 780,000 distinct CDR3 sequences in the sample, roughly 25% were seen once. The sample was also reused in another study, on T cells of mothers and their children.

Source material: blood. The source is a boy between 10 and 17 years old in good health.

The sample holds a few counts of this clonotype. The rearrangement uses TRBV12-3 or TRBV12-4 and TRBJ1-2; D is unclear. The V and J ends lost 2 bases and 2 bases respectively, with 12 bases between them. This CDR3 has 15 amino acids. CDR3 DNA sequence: TGTGCCAGCAGTTTACTCCGGGCGCCCAACTATGGCTACACCTTC. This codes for CASSLLRAPNYGYTF.

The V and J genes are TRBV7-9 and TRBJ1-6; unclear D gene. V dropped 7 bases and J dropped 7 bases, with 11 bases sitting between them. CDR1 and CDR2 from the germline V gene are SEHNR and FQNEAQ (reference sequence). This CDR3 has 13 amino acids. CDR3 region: CASTKDGNSPLHF. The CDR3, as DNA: TGTGCCAGCACCAAAGACGGGAATTCACCCCTCCACTTT.

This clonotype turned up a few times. CDR3 in amino acids: CASSLSEGNTIYF. The CDR3 DNA reads as TGTGCCAGCAGCTTATCGGAGGGAAACACCATATATTTT. The chain joins TRBV7-3 to TRBJ1-3, with no clear D. The CDR3 sequence is 13 residues long. The germline CDR1 and CDR2 sequences are SGHTA and FQGTGA. V was clipped by 2 bases and J by 4 bases, with 6 bases between them.

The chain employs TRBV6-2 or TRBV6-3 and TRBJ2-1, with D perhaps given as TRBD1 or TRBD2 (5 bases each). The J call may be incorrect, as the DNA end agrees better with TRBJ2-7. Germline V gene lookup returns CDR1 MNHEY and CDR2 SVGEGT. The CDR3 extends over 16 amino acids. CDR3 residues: CASSRDLNLGFYEQYF. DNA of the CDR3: TGTGCCAGCAGCCGGGACCTTAATTTGGGCTTCTACGAGCAGTACTTC.

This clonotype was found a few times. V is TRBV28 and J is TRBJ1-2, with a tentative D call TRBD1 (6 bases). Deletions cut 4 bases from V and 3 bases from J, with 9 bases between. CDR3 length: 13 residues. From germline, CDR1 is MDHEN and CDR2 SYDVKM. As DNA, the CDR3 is TGTGCCAGCAGTTCGTACAGGGACTATGGCTACACCTTC. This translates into CASSSYRDYGYTF.

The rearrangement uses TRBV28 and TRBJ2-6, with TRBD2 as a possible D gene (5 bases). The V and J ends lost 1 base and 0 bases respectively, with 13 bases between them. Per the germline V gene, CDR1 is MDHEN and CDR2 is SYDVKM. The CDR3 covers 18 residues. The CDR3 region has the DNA TGTGCCAGCAGTTTATCCTCCGGGGAGTTCTCTGGGGCCAACGTCCTGACTTTC. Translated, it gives CASSLSSGEFSGANVLTF.

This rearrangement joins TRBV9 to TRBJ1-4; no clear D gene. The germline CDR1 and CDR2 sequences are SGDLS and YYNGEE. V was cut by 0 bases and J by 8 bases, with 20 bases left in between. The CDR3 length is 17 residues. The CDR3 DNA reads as TGTGCCAGCAGCGTAGCTACTTTCGGCCCACGAAGAGAAAAACTGTTTTTT. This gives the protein CASSVATFGPRREKLFF.

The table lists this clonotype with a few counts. The DNA for the CDR3 is TGTGCCAGCAGTGAACCGCGCAGTGGTACGAACACCGGGGAGCTGTTTTTT. Translating gives CASSEPRSGTNTGELFF. The chain joins TRBV6-1 to TRBJ2-2; D remains unclear. V was trimmed by 2 bases and J by 0 bases, leaving 13 bases between them. CDR3 size: 17 residues. In germline, CDR1 is MNHNS, CDR2 SASEGT.

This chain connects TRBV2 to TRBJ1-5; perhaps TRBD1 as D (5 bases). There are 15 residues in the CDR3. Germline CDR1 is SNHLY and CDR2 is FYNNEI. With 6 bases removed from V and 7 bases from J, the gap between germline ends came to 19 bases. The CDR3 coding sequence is TGTGCCAGCAGCTCAGCCCAGGGTGTCGTCCAGCCCCAGCATTTT. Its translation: CASSSAQGVVQPQHF. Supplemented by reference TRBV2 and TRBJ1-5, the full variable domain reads EPEVTQTPSHQVTQMGQEVILRCVPISNHLYFYWYRQILGQKVEFLVSFYNNEISEKSEIFDDQFSVERPDGSNFTLKIRSTKLEDSAMYFCASSSAQGVVQPQHFGDGTRLSIL.